This T cell receptor beta chain was profiled in a study of blood T cell repertoires in COVID-19. Clones were sequenced by immunoSEQ multiplex PCR, and TCRdb holds only the in-frame ones, with some missing. The repertoire holds 150,000 or so clones, with 82% as singletons. In germline, CDR1 is MNHEY, CDR2 SMNVEV (reference sequence). CDR3 length: 15 residues. Unmatched junction bases numbered 4, after V lost 2 bases and J lost 7 bases. The material sequenced was peripheral blood. The J gene is TRBJ1-6, the V gene TRBV27; TRBD1 matches at 8 bases. This sequence originates from a woman aged 70 to 79 with acute or convalescent COVID-19. The CDR3 sequence: CASSLIDRGNSPLHF. CDR3 coding DNA: TGTGCCAGCAGTTTAATCGACAGGGGAAATTCACCCCTCCACTTT.